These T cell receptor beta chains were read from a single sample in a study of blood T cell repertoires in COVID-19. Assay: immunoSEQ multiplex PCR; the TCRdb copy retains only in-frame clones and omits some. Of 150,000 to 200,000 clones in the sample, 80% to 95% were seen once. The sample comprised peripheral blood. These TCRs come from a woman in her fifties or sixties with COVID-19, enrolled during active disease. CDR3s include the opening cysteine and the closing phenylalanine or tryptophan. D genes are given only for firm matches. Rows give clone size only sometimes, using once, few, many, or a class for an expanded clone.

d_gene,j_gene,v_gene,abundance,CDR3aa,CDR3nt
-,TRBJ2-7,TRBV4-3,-,CASSPFSSGTPKYEQYF,TGCGCCAGCAGCCCATTCTCCTCCGGGACTCCCAAATACGAGCAGTACTTC
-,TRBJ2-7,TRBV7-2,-,CASSFIQGSYVGQYF,TGTGCCAGCAGCTTTATCCAGGGCTCGTACGTCGGACAGTACTTC
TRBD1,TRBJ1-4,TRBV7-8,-,CASSTRTGLSEKLFF,TGTGCCAGCAGTACAAGGACAGGGTTAAGTGAAAAACTGTTTTTT
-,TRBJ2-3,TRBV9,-,CASSVQGDTQYF,TGTGCCAGCAGCGTCCAGGGCGATACGCAGTATTTT
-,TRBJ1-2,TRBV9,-,CASSVDSNYGYTF,TGTGCCAGCAGCGTAGACAGTAACTATGGCTACACCTTC
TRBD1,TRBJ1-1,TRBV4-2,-,CASSQGQGAKSEAFF,TGTGCCAGCAGCCAAGGACAGGGGGCGAAGTCTGAAGCTTTCTTT
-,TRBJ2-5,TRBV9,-,CASSVGGRQETQYF,TGTGCCAGCAGCGTAGGAGGTCGCCAAGAGACCCAGTACTTC
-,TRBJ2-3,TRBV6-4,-,CASSDSPAERTDTQYF,TGTGCCAGCAGTGACTCGCCGGCCGAGCGTACAGATACGCAGTATTTT
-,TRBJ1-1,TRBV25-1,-,CASSESMGGRTEAFF,TGTGCCAGCAGTGAATCGATGGGGGGAAGGACTGAAGCTTTCTTT
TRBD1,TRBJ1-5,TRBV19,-,CASSFGTGYSNQPQHF,TGTGCCAGTAGCTTTGGGACAGGTTATAGCAATCAGCCCCAGCATTTT
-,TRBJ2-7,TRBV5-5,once,CASSFTSDYEQYF,TGTGCCAGCAGCTTTACTAGTGACTACGAGCAGTACTTC
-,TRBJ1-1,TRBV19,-,CASRPRQGRRNTEAFF,TGTGCCAGTAGGCCGAGGCAGGGAAGGAGGAACACTGAAGCTTTCTTT
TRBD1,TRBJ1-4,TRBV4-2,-,CASSQDGTGTGGVDEKLFF,TGTGCCAGCAGCCAAGATGGGACCGGGACAGGGGGCGTGGATGAAAAACTGTTTTTT
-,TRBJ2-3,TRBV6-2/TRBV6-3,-,CASSYSMYQGRVGDTQYF,TGTGCCAGCAGTTACTCGATGTATCAGGGTCGCGTTGGCGATACGCAGTATTTT
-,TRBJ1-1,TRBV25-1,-,CASSELGGRDTEAFF,TGTGCCAGCAGTGAATTGGGGGGGAGGGACACTGAAGCTTTCTTT
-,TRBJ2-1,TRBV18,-,CASSLHEGLLDNEQFF,TGTGCCAGCTCACTCCACGAGGGCCTGCTGGACAATGAGCAGTTCTTC
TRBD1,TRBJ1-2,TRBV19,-,CASSIEAGGWLPYGYTF,TGTGCCAGTAGTATAGAGGCAGGGGGCTGGTTGCCCTATGGCTACACCTTC
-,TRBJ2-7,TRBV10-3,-,CAISESTGIFEQYF,TGTGCCATCAGTGAGTCGACCGGGATATTCGAGCAGTACTTC